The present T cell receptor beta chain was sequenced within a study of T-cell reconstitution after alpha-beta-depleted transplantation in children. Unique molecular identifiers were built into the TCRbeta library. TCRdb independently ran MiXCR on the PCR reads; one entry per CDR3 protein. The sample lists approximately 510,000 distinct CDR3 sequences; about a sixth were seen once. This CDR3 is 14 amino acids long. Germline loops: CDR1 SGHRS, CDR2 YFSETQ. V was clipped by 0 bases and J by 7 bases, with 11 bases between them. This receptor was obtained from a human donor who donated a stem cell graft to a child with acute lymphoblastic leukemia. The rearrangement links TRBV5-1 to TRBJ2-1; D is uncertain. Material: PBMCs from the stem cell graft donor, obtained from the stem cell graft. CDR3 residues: CASSLEQAWNEQFF. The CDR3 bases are TGCGCCAGCAGCTTGGAGCAGGCGTGGAATGAGCAGTTCTTC.